Sequencing of this T cell receptor (beta chain) was carried out in a study of neurological immune-mediated disorders. Study-level points and caveats: The greatest degree of TCR clonal expansion was observed in HTLV-1-associated myelopathy, with the lowest in multiple sclerosis, below that of healthy controls.

This clonotype was detected ten times or more. Its antigen is not identified. Germline-derived CDR1 and CDR2 are SGHTA and FQGNSA. The CDR3 runs to 14 residues. V lost 5 bases to trimming and J lost 1 base; unmatched junction nucleotides: 2. MiXCR, applied by TCRdb to the 5' RACE reads, yields one record per CDR3 protein. The sample yields roughly 120,000 distinct CDR3 sequences, about 3.2% seen once. The sample comprised PBMCs. This receptor was identified in a woman younger than 45 with multiple sclerosis. The chain combines TRBV7-2 with TRBJ2-3, with TRBD2 matching over 8 bases. CDR3 residues: CASSTTSGTDTQYF. Written as DNA, the CDR3 is TGTGCCAGCAGCACGACTAGCGGCACAGATACGCAGTATTTT.